A single sample gave rise to the 31 T cell receptor beta chains below, sequenced in a study of response to subunit inactivated influenza vaccine (dated by TCRdb to the late 2010s). Receptor amplification or capture employed RT-PCR. TCRdb shows the sequencer as Illumina HiSeq 2500. The public reads were reprocessed in TCRdb via fastp at Q25 and MiXCR, keeping in-frame beta chains. Merged by CDR3 protein, the rows form single entries marked with the most common genes and DNA. The sample table shows roughly 790,000 distinct CDR3 sequences, and 21% are seen once. In total, the top ten clones hold around 9.6% of the sample. Source: PBMCs from blood, taken about 5 days after vaccination. These receptor sequences come from a man in his forties or fifties who received an inactivated influenza vaccine. Donor details come from another sample of the same person, matched by shared clones.

The chain uses TRBV6-5 and TRBJ2-5; 7 bases line up with TRBD1. The CDR3 extends over 14 amino acids. The trim removed 4 bases at V and 5 bases at J, leaving 7 bases unmatched. Germline lookup yields CDR1 MNHEY and CDR2 SVGAGI. CDR3 protein: CASSFDRVMETQYF. CDR3 DNA: TGTGCCAGCAGTTTCGACAGGGTCATGGAGACCCAGTACTTC.

The V and J genes are TRBV12-3 or TRBV12-4 and TRBJ1-6; TRBD1 matches at 10 bases. CDR3 length: 14 residues. V shed 6 bases, J shed 7 bases, and the junction held 3 bases outside the gene matches. The CDR3 DNA reads TGTGCCAGCAGCACGGGACAGGGGAATTCACCCCTCCACTTT. It translates to CASSTGQGNSPLHF.

V usage is TRBV20-1 and J usage is TRBJ2-5, with 11 positions matching TRBD2. V gave up 6 bases and J gave up 1 base; unmatched junction bases: 10. The germline gives CDR1 DFQATT, CDR2 SNEGSKA (reference sequence). The CDR3 contains 16 residues. Written as DNA, the CDR3 is TGCAGTGCGTCCGGGACTAGCGGACAAAGCCAAGAGACCCAGTACTTC. The encoded protein is CSASGTSGQSQETQYF.

The gene calls are TRBV15 and TRBJ1-1; 7 bases are shared with TRBD1. This CDR3 has 14 residues. Trimming took 3 bases from V and 6 from J; bases not matched to a gene: 7. CDR1 is LNHNV, CDR2 YYDKDF, per germline (reference sequence). The CDR3 is CATSSGDSRPEAFF. The DNA for the CDR3 is TGTGCCACCAGCAGTGGGGACAGCCGGCCTGAAGCTTTCTTT.

The chain joins TRBV7-9 to TRBJ1-2; unclear D gene. In germline, CDR1 is SEHNR, CDR2 FQNEAQ (reference sequence). The CDR3 sequence is 13 residues long. V lost 5 bases and J lost 8, with 15 bases in between. The CDR3 coding sequence is TGTGCCAGCAGCCATTCGGTACCGGAGGGCTACACCTTC. It translates to CASSHSVPEGYTF. The entire variable domain, with the rest obtained from reference TRBV7-9 and TRBJ1-2, is as follows: DTGVSQNPRHKITKRGQNVTFRCDPISEHNRLYWYRQTLGQGPEFLTYFQNEAQLEKSRLLSDRFSAERPKGSFSTLEIQRTEQGDSAMYLCASSHSVPEGYTFGSGTRLTVV.

Only a few counts were recorded for this clonotype. The CDR3: CATGVIGTEAFF. The DNA of the CDR3 is TGTGCCACCGGGGTGATTGGCACTGAAGCTTTCTTT. The V gene is TRBV24-1, the J gene TRBJ1-1, with no clear D. The V gene lost 9 bases and the J gene lost 4 bases, with 11 bases spanning the gap. Germline CDR1 is KGHDR and CDR2 is SFDVKD. This CDR3 has 12 amino acids.

The chain employs TRBV20-1 and TRBJ1-3; D gene unclear. V gave up 3 bases and J gave up 4 bases, with 10 bases separating them. CDR1 DFQATT and CDR2 SNEGSKA come from the germline V gene (reference sequence). The CDR3 is 13 amino acids. CDR3 in amino acids: CSASGQAGNTIYF. Written as DNA, the CDR3 is TGCAGTGCTAGTGGCCAAGCAGGAAACACCATATATTTT.

This clonotype has a handful of counts. The rearrangement links TRBV7-9 to TRBJ1-2; 7 bases are a match to TRBD1. The trim removed 6 bases at V and 2 bases at J, leaving 9 bases unmatched. CDR3 size: 15 residues. In germline, CDR1 is SEHNR, CDR2 FQNEAQ (reference sequence). In nucleotides, the CDR3 is TGTGCCAGCAGATTTGGGACAGAGGTCAACTATGGCTACACCTTC. Translating it yields CASRFGTEVNYGYTF.

This clonotype was seen only a few times. The J gene is TRBJ2-5, the V gene TRBV20-1; 13 nucleotides match TRBD2. J gave up 2 bases and V 6 bases, and 6 bases lay outside the gene matches. The CDR3 consists of 15 residues. CDR1 and CDR2 from the germline V gene are DFQATT and SNEGSKA (reference sequence). The CDR3 loop is CSAQGTSGEQETQYF. The DNA of the CDR3 is TGCAGTGCCCAAGGGACTAGCGGGGAACAAGAGACCCAGTACTTC.

This clonotype has just a few counts. V usage is TRBV20-1 and J usage is TRBJ2-7; D gene uncertain. The CDR3 length is 13 residues. CDR1 and CDR2 (germline): DFQATT, SNEGSKA (reference sequence). The V end lost 2 bases, the J end lost 3 bases, and 11 bases lay between the germline ends. Here the CDR3 reads CSARIPEDYEQYF. CDR3 sequence (DNA): TGCAGTGCTAGAATCCCCGAGGACTACGAGCAGTACTTC.

This clonotype was detected many times. The V gene is TRBV12-3 or TRBV12-4, the J gene TRBJ2-3; TRBD2 aligns across 10 bases. Unmatched junction bases numbered 10, after V lost 4 bases and J lost 6 bases. This CDR3 region has 16 residues. The chain's CDR3 is CASSSRTSGGGDTQYF. The CDR3 DNA sequence: TGTGCCAGCAGTTCCCGGACTAGCGGAGGGGGGGATACGCAGTATTTT.

The chain joins TRBV5-1 to TRBJ2-1; 8 bases are a match to TRBD2. The ends lost 7 bases at V and 0 bases at J; junction bases unmatched: 6. The germline CDR1 and CDR2 sequences are SGHRS and YFSETQ. This CDR3 has 15 amino acids. CDR3: CASGPGLGSYNEQFF. The CDR3 bases are TGCGCCAGCGGCCCGGGACTAGGCTCCTACAATGAGCAGTTCTTC.

This clonotype showed up just a few times. The rearrangement uses TRBV12-3 or TRBV12-4 and TRBJ2-5; weak D call: TRBD1 (6 bases). The CDR3 is made up of 17 amino acids. Trimming removed 5 bases at V and 4 bases at J, with 23 bases between. The CDR3 region has the DNA TGTGCCAGCAGTACGACATATAGACTGGGGGCCCCAGAGACCCAGTACTTC. Protein product: CASSTTYRLGAPETQYF.

This clonotype was observed a few times. This chain connects TRBV7-6 to TRBJ2-3, with D tentatively TRBD2 (6 bases). This CDR3 has 14 residues. CDR1 SGHVS and CDR2 FNYEAQ come from the germline V gene. V lost 1 base and J 8 bases, leaving 13 bases between the germline ends. This chain's CDR3 is CASSLDGGTGTQYF. The CDR3 DNA follows: TGTGCCAGCAGCTTAGACGGGGGAACGGGTACGCAGTATTTT.

The chain employs TRBV10-3 and TRBJ2-3; D not resolved. In germline, CDR1 is ENHRY, CDR2 SYGVKD. V was trimmed by 3 bases and J by 0 bases, leaving 19 bases between them. This CDR3 region has 18 residues. The CDR3 DNA follows: TGTGCCATCAGTGAAGTCGAAGGGTTCATTTCTAGCACAGATACGCAGTATTTT. It translates to CAISEVEGFISSTDTQYF.

This clonotype turned up a few times. V is TRBV6-5 and J is TRBJ2-5, with D possibly matching TRBD2 (6 bases). The V end lost 11 bases, the J end lost 5 bases, and 18 bases lay between the germline ends. The CDR3 has 13 amino acids. From germline, CDR1 is MNHEY and CDR2 SVGAGI. The CDR3 DNA is TGTGCCGGCAATTGGGGGGTGTCTGAGACCCAGTACTTC. As protein: CAGNWGVSETQYF.

The V and J genes are TRBV7-2 and TRBJ1-5, with 7 bases matching TRBD1. Trimming at V came to 1 base and at J to 6 bases, leaving 6 bases not matched to a gene. Germline CDR1 is SGHTA and CDR2 is FQGNSA. The CDR3 extends over 15 amino acids. Written as DNA, the CDR3 is TGTGCCAGCAGCTTAGAAGGGGGCTGGACTCAGCCCCAGCATTTT. Protein sequence: CASSLEGGWTQPQHF.

The rearrangement links TRBV11-2 to TRBJ2-5, with TRBD1 matching 9 bases. With V trimmed by 6 bases and J by 9 bases, 11 bases remained unmatched. The CDR3 runs 14 residues. CDR1 is SGHAT and CDR2 is FQNNGV in the germline V gene. CDR3 in amino acids: CASRGTNGQGSQYF. The DNA of the CDR3 is TGTGCCAGCAGGGGGACCAACGGACAGGGGTCCCAGTACTTC.

This clonotype showed up just a few times. The chain carries TRBV28 and TRBJ2-7, with D tentatively TRBD1 (5 bases). Trimming pared 2 bases from V and 3 bases from J, leaving 14 bases between. In germline, CDR1 is MDHEN, CDR2 SYDVKM. The CDR3 runs 15 residues. Written as DNA, the CDR3 is TGTGCCAGCAGTTTAAATAGGGTTAGGGGCTACGAGCAGTACTTC. Protein product: CASSLNRVRGYEQYF.

This rearrangement joins TRBV5-5 to TRBJ2-1; D call uncertain. The CDR3 is 15 amino acids. CDR1 is SGHKS, CDR2 YYEKEE, per germline (reference sequence). V was trimmed by 0 bases and J by 3 bases, leaving 10 bases between them. In nucleotides, the CDR3 is TGTGCCAGCAGCTTGGGACTTTACAGCTACAATGAGCAGTTCTTC. Translated: CASSLGLYSYNEQFF.

This clonotype showed up just a few times. The rearrangement uses TRBV11-2 and TRBJ2-2, with TRBD2 matching 10 bases. The ends lost 4 bases at V and 11 bases at J; junction bases unmatched: 16. In germline, CDR1 is SGHAT, CDR2 FQNNGV. The CDR3 sequence is 17 residues long. CDR3 coding DNA: TGTGCCAGCAGCTCATGGTTATTTAGCGGGGGGCCTGGAGAGCTGTTTTTT. Its protein product is CASSSWLFSGGPGELFF.

Many counts were recorded for this clonotype. The chain employs TRBV29-1 and TRBJ2-1; no reliable D call. Germline-derived CDR1 and CDR2 are SQVTM and ANQGSEA. The CDR3 has 11 amino acids. Trimming left V 1 base short and J 10 bases short, with 8 bases between. The CDR3 DNA follows: TGCAGCGTTGAAGCTCGGGCCGAGCAGTTCTTC. Translation gives CSVEARAEQFF.

The table lists this clonotype with many counts. This chain connects TRBV6-5 to TRBJ1-2, with TRBD1 identical over 7 bases. Germline V gene lookup returns CDR1 MNHEY and CDR2 SVGAGI. J lost 5 bases, V lost 4 bases, and 10 bases had no gene match. The CDR3 is made up of 15 amino acids. The CDR3 nucleotides are TGTGCCAGCAGTTTCGGGCAGGGGGGACGTTATGGCTACACCTTC. Translating gives CASSFGQGGRYGYTF.

This clonotype turned up a few times. The chain carries TRBV7-8 and TRBJ2-1; TRBD2 matches at 9 bases. The CDR3 length is 15 residues. Germline assignment: CDR1 SGHVS and CDR2 FQNEAQ. Trimming cost V 5 bases and J 8 bases; bases outside gene matches: 10. DNA for the CDR3: TGTGCCAGCAGCCTCGGACTAGCGCGGATCGATGAGCAGTTCTTC. Translation gives CASSLGLARIDEQFF.

The V call is TRBV6-2 or TRBV6-3, the J call TRBJ2-5, with D unresolved. CDR3 length: 11 residues. Germline CDR1 reads MNHEY; CDR2 reads SVGEGT. The germline V and J ends were trimmed by 7 bases and 5 bases, with 8 bases remaining between them. CDR3 in DNA: TGTGCCAGCATCGGATTGGAGACCCAGTACTTC. Protein: CASIGLETQYF.

A few counts support this clonotype. V is TRBV29-1 and J is TRBJ2-7; a possible D gene is TRBD2 (6 bases). CDR3 length: 12 residues. Trimming took off 7 bases at V and 4 bases at J, with 14 bases between the two ends. Per germline, CDR1 SQVTM and CDR2 ANQGSEA. The CDR3 is CSAGARGYEQYF. CDR3 bases: TGCAGCGCTGGGGCCCGGGGGTACGAGCAGTACTTC.

The J gene is TRBJ2-3, the V gene TRBV7-2; no reliable D call. The germline V gene has CDR1 SGHTA and CDR2 FQGNSA. The CDR3 contains 15 residues. V was shortened by 3 bases and J by 4 bases, with 14 bases between the two germline ends. Here the CDR3 reads CASSLGGSPADTQYF. The CDR3, as DNA: TGTGCCAGCAGCTTGGGCGGAAGCCCTGCAGATACGCAGTATTTT.

This clonotype was recorded at least ten times. V and J are TRBV12-3 or TRBV12-4 and TRBJ2-2; D perhaps matches TRBD2 (6 bases). V was cut by 7 bases and J by 3 bases, with 18 bases left in between. The CDR3 consists of 16 residues. CDR3 coding DNA: TGTGCCAGCATCAACAATTGGGGGGAATACACCGGGGAGCTGTTTTTT. Protein product: CASINNWGEYTGELFF.

This clonotype appeared a few times. The rearrangement uses TRBV10-2 and TRBJ2-3; 10 nucleotides line up with TRBD2. The V gene end was trimmed by 6 bases and the J gene end by 3 bases; junction bases not matched to a gene: 9. This CDR3 region has 16 residues. CDR1 and CDR2 (germline): WSHSY, SAAADI. The CDR3 DNA reads as TGCGCCAGCAGCGACCAGCGGGGGGGCAAAACAGATACGCAGTATTTT. It encodes CASSDQRGGKTDTQYF.

This clonotype was seen a few times. V and J are TRBV20-1 and TRBJ1-2; no clear D. The germline V and J ends were trimmed by 6 bases and 3 bases, with 14 bases remaining between them. The CDR3 sequence is 13 residues long. CDR1 and CDR2 from the germline V gene are DFQATT and SNEGSKA (reference sequence). The CDR3 bases are TGCAGTGCGCCACCCAAAGGCTACTATGGCTACACCTTC. Its translation: CSAPPKGYYGYTF.

This clonotype was found a few times. The rearrangement links TRBV5-1 to TRBJ2-1; 7 bases are shared with TRBD2. With V trimmed by 2 bases and J by 5 bases, 10 bases remained unmatched. The CDR3 consists of 16 residues. Germline CDR1 SGHRS, CDR2 YFSETQ. Here the CDR3 reads CASSFNYGTTHNEQFF. CDR3 nucleotides: TGCGCCAGCAGCTTTAATTACGGGACTACCCACAATGAGCAGTTCTTC.